This TCR beta chain was identified during a study of T cells in Graves' hyperthyroidism and ophthalmopathy. About the research overall: Peripheral blood specimens were obtained at initial diagnosis, prior to any treatment. General study findings and limits: Onset of ophthalmopathy came a median roughly 6.4 months after the model predicted it.

Absence of ophthalmopathy progression within 18 months defined stable Graves' hyperthyroidism. This CDR3 comprises 15 residues. Trimming cost V 4 bases and J 2 bases, with 14 bases left between them. Germline V gene sequence: CDR1 LNHDA, CDR2 SQIVND (reference sequence). TCR beta CDR3 regions were amplified from RNA transcripts. During a first-round RT-PCR of the TCR CDR3, the HTBI primer set was used. A single record per CDR3 protein comes from TCRdb applying MiXCR to the multiplex PCR reads. The sample records a few hundred thousand distinct CDR3 sequences, approximately 13% being singletons. This clonotype was counted only a few times. Its specificity is unknown.

The source material was blood. The chain joins TRBV19 to TRBJ1-1; D remains unclear. The TCR was taken from a woman aged 18 to 35 with Graves' hyperthyroidism. CDR3 bases: TGTGCCAGTAGTAAAAGGCAGGCTATAAACACTGAAGCTTTCTTT. It codes for CASSKRQAINTEAFF.